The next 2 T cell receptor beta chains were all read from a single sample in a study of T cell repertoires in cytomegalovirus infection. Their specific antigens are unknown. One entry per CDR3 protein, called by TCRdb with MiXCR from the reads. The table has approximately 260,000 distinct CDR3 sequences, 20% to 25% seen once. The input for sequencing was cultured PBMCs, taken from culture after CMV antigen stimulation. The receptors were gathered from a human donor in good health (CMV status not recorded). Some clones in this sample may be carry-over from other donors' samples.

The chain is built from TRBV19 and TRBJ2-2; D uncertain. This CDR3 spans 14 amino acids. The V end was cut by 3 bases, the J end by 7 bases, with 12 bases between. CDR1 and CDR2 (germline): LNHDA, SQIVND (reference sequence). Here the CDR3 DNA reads TGTGCCAGTAGTATTATATCAAAGTTCGGGGAGCTGTTTTTT. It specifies CASSIISKFGELFF.

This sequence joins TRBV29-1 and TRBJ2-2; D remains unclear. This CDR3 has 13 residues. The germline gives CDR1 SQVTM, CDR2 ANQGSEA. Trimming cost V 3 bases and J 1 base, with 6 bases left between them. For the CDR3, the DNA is TGCAGCGTTGACGTGGGGAACACCGGGGAGCTGTTTTTT. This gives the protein CSVDVGNTGELFF.